Each of the 10 T cell receptor beta chains below was sequenced from the same sample in a study of patients and donors after allogeneic stem cell transplantation. TCRdb reanalysed the RT-PCR reads using MiXCR and keeps one entry per CDR3 protein. The sample holds approximately 99,000 distinct CDR3 sequences; less than 45% are singletons and the top ten take 27%. The specimen sequenced was blood, either unsorted or a sorted T cell fraction (not recorded which). The receptors were gathered from a human donor who was either an allogeneic HSCT recipient or a stem cell or donor lymphocyte infusion donor (not recorded which). It is not recorded whose cells these are; they may come from a transplant donor.

The gene calls are TRBV29-1 and TRBJ2-1; 10 positions match TRBD2. CDR3 length equals 12 residues. The V gene end was trimmed by 7 bases and the J gene end by 8 bases; junction bases not matched to a gene: 5. Per germline, CDR1 SQVTM and CDR2 ANQGSEA. The DNA for the CDR3 is TGCAGCGCCTTAGCGGGAGGTGATGAGCAGTTCTTC. Amino acids: CSALAGGDEQFF.

The chain couples TRBV6-2 or TRBV6-3 to TRBJ2-7; 8 bases match TRBD2. CDR1 is MNHEY, CDR2 SVGEGT, per germline. V was pared by 2 bases and J by 2 bases, with 5 bases of the junction left unmatched. This CDR3 region has 15 residues. DNA of the CDR3: TGTGCCAGCAGTTACACGAGAGCGGGGGCCTACGAGCAGTACTTC. It encodes CASSYTRAGAYEQYF.

This clonotype was recorded a few times. V gene TRBV19 combines with J gene TRBJ1-2; the D is unclear. The germline CDR1 and CDR2 sequences are LNHDA and SQIVND (reference sequence). V lost 6 bases, J lost 2 bases, and 22 bases lay in between. The CDR3 spans 17 residues. The CDR3 DNA sequence: TGTGCCAGTAGATCGTGGGCTGTGCGACACCCAAACTATGGCTACACCTTC. Its translation is CASRSWAVRHPNYGYTF.

The V gene is TRBV7-3, the J gene TRBJ2-1, with 8 bases fitting TRBD2. CDR3 length equals 14 residues. Trimming took 4 bases from V and 5 from J; bases not matched to a gene: 4. From germline, CDR1 is SGHTA and CDR2 FQGTGA. CDR3 coding DNA: TGTGCCAGCAGCTCCGGGAGGGACCACAATGAGCAGTTCTTC. Residues: CASSSGRDHNEQFF.

The V gene is TRBV7-9, the J gene TRBJ1-1; TRBD1 matches 8 bases. V shed 3 bases, J shed 7 bases, and the junction held 10 bases outside the gene matches. The CDR3 has 15 amino acids. Germline assignment: CDR1 SEHNR and CDR2 FQNEAQ (reference sequence). CDR3 nucleotide sequence: TGTGCCAGCAGCTTTGTTTCCAGGGGGCACGGTGAAGCTTTCTTT. Its protein is CASSFVSRGHGEAFF.

The chain's CDR3 is CASSPEGTKPLEQFF. In DNA form, the CDR3 reads TGTGCCAGCAGCCCAGAGGGGACCAAACCGCTTGAGCAGTTCTTC. The chain joins TRBV7-2 to TRBJ2-1; possibly TRBD1 or TRBD2 for D (5 bases each). V lost 5 bases and J lost 9, with 20 bases in between. The germline V gene has CDR1 SGHTA and CDR2 FQGNSA. The CDR3 totals 15 residues.

V and J are TRBV6-1 and TRBJ2-1; perhaps TRBD1 as D (5 bases). CDR1 and CDR2 from the germline V gene are MNHNS and SASEGT. This CDR3 contains 14 residues. V lost 5 bases and J 2 bases, leaving 10 bases between the germline ends. CDR3 sequence: CASSQQVTYNEQFF. DNA for the CDR3: TGTGCCAGCAGTCAACAGGTGACCTACAATGAGCAGTTCTTC.

This clonotype turned up a few times. The rearrangement uses TRBV7-2 and TRBJ1-1; 9 bases match TRBD1. This CDR3 is built from 13 residues. In germline, CDR1 is SGHTA, CDR2 FQGNSA. With 5 bases clipped from V and 8 bases from J, the junction kept 6 bases outside the gene matches. CDR3 loop: CASSQTGGWEAFF. The CDR3 region has the DNA TGTGCCAGCAGCCAAACAGGGGGCTGGGAAGCTTTCTTT.

V and J are TRBV18 and TRBJ2-2; a possible D gene is TRBD2 (5 bases). The germline V gene encodes CDR1 KGHSH and CDR2 LQKENI. There are 13 residues in the CDR3. The V and J ends lost 3 bases and 7 bases respectively, with 9 bases between them. CDR3 bases: TGTGCCAGCTCACCTCACGGGAACGGGGAGCTGTTTTTT. Its protein is CASSPHGNGELFF.

J is TRBJ2-4 and V is TRBV5-1; TRBD1 aligns across 10 bases. The J segment lost 9 bases and the V segment lost 4 bases, leaving 7 bases of the junction unmatched. CDR3 size: 14 residues. Germline V gene data show CDR1 as SGHRS and CDR2 as YFSETQ. The CDR3 region has the DNA TGCGCCAGCAGCCGCGGACAGGGGGTAACCATTCAGTACTTC. This translates into CASSRGQGVTIQYF. Full variable domain (rest looked up from reference TRBV5-1 and TRBJ2-4): KAGVTQTPRYLIKTRGQQVTLSCSPISGHRSVSWYQQTPGQGLQFLFEYFSETQRNKGNFPGRFSGRQFSNSRSEMNVSTLELGDSALYLCASSRGQGVTIQYFGAGTRLSVL.